This is a list of T cell receptor beta chains from one sample in a study of blood T cell repertoires in COVID-19. Sequenced by immunoSEQ multiplex PCR; TCRdb stores in-frame clones only, minus some. The sample has 200,000 to 300,000 clones, about 85% seen once. Sequencing was done on a sample of peripheral blood. These receptors were obtained from a man between 60 and 75 years old with acute or convalescent COVID-19. Both conserved end residues are part of each CDR3. Each record gives: J gene, clone size, D gene, V gene, CDR3 DNA, CDR3 protein. D genes are given only for firm matches. A clone size is listed for some rows: how often the clone was seen (once, few, many), or a class if it is expanded.

TRBJ2-7 | once | NA | TRBV20-1 | TGCAGTGCCTCGCCCCAGGTCGAGCAGTACTTC | CSASPQVEQYF
TRBJ2-5 | few | NA | TRBV12-5 | TGTGCTAGTGGTTCCGGACAGCAAGAGACCCAGTACTTC | CASGSGQQETQYF
TRBJ1-2 | few | NA | TRBV28 | TGTGCCAGCAGTTTAGTACCGGGAGTCTATGGCTACACCTTC | CASSLVPGVYGYTF
TRBJ2-5 | NA | TRBD2 | TRBV5-1 | TGCGCCAGCAGCTTGGGACTAGCGCTCCAAGAGACCCAGTACTTC | CASSLGLALQETQYF
TRBJ2-7 | once | NA | TRBV5-1 | TGCGCCAGCAGCTTGGTTGGGACTGGATCCTACGAGCAGTACTTC | CASSLVGTGSYEQYF
TRBJ2-3 | NA | TRBD2 | TRBV5-1 | TGCGCCAGCAGCTCAAACCGGGACTACATATCTGACACAGATACGCAGTATTTT | CASSSNRDYISDTDTQYF
TRBJ2-3 | NA | TRBD2 | TRBV5-4 | TGTGCCAGCAGCTCGACTGCCACCGGCGGGGGGGCAGATACGCAGTATTTT | CASSSTATGGGADTQYF
TRBJ1-5 | NA | NA | TRBV30 | TGTGCCTGGAGCACAGGTGAAGATCAGCCCCAGCATTTT | CAWSTGEDQPQHF
TRBJ1-1 | NA | NA | TRBV2 | TGTGCCAGCAGTGCGCGGGAGAACACTGAAGCTTTCTTT | CASSARENTEAFF
TRBJ2-2 | NA | TRBD2 | TRBV5-1 | TGCGCCACCCCAAGGTCGGGAGGCACCGGGGAGCTGTTTTTT | CATPRSGGTGELFF
TRBJ2-7 | NA | NA | TRBV4-3 | TGCGCCAGCAGCCAAGTTACCGGCTCCTACGAGCAGTACTTC | CASSQVTGSYEQYF
TRBJ1-2 | NA | NA | TRBV5-1 | TGCGCCAGCAGCGATGAGTTTCGTGGCTACACCTTC | CASSDEFRGYTF
TRBJ2-3 | NA | TRBD2 | TRBV2 | TGTGCCAGCAGTGCCCAGACTAGCCTCGGAGGCACGCAGTATTTT | CASSAQTSLGGTQYF
TRBJ1-2 | NA | NA | TRBV12-3/TRBV12-4 | TGTGCCAGCAGTTTAAGGGGCGACTATGGCTACACCTTC | CASSLRGDYGYTF
TRBJ2-7 | NA | TRBD1 | TRBV20-1 | TGCAGTGCTCGACAGGGGTACGAGCAGTACTTC | CSARQGYEQYF
TRBJ2-7 | NA | TRBD2 | TRBV7-2 | TGTGCCAGCAGCCCGATAGCGGGGGGGCCGTACGAGCAGTACTTC | CASSPIAGGPYEQYF
TRBJ2-1 | NA | NA | TRBV7-7 | TGTGCTAGCAGCTTAGGGGGGGGGCAAAGCTATGAGCAGTTCTTC | CASSLGGGQSYEQFF
TRBJ2-5 | NA | TRBD2 | TRBV6-1 | TGTGCCAGCAGTTCGTCCGGGACTAGTCGGGAGACCCAGTACTTC | CASSSSGTSRETQYF
TRBJ1-5 | NA | TRBD1 | TRBV6-5 | TGTGCCAGCAGCCCGGGACAGTATAGCAATCAGCCCCAGCATTTT | CASSPGQYSNQPQHF
TRBJ1-2 | NA | TRBD1 | TRBV30 | TGTGCCTGGGCGGACAGGGATGTAAGTGGCTACACCTTC | CAWADRDVSGYTF